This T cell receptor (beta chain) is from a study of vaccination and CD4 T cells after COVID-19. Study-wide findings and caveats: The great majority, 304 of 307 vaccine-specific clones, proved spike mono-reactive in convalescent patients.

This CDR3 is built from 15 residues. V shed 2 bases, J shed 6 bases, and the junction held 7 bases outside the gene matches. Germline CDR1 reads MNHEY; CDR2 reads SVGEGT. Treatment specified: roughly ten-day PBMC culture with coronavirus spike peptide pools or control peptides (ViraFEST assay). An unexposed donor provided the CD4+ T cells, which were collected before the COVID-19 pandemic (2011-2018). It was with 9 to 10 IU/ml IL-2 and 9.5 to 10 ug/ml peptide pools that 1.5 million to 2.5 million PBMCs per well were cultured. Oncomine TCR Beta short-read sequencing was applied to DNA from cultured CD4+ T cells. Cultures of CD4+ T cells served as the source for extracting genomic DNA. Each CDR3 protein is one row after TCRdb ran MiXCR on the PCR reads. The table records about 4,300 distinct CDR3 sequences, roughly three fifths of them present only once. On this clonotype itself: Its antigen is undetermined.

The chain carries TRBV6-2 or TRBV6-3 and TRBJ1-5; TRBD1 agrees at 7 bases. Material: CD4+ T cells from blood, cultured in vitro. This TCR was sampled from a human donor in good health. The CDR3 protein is CASSYGDSSGQPQHF. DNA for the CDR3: TGTGCCAGCAGTTACGGGGACAGTAGTGGTCAGCCCCAGCATTTT.